The rows below give T cell receptor beta chains drawn from one sample of a study of T cells in Graves' hyperthyroidism and ophthalmopathy. TCRdb fed the multiplex PCR reads into MiXCR, producing one record per CDR3 protein. The data hold over 700,000 distinct CDR3 sequences, with 18% observed a single time. Sequenced sample: blood. These receptors were obtained from a woman aged 50 to 60 with Graves' hyperthyroidism that later progressed to Graves' ophthalmopathy. Each CDR3 is given with its conserved first and last residue. D genes are given only for firm matches. Clone size appears in some rows only: once, few, many, or a class for an expanded clone.

V gene: TRBV6-1; J gene: TRBJ1-1; clone size: many; D gene: -; CDR3 DNA: TGTGCCACCGGTAGGGCAGTTGGAACTGAAGCTTTCTTT; CDR3 protein: CATGRAVGTEAFF
V gene: TRBV20-1; J gene: TRBJ1-2; clone size: -; D gene: TRBD1; CDR3 DNA: TGCAGTGCCCCGATGATGACAGGGACAGGCAACTATGGCTACACCTTC; CDR3 protein: CSAPMMTGTGNYGYTF
V gene: TRBV20-1; J gene: TRBJ2-7; clone size: many; D gene: TRBD1; CDR3 DNA: TGCAGTGCTAGAGGGGACAGTCACGAGCAGTACTTC; CDR3 protein: CSARGDSHEQYF
V gene: TRBV5-5; J gene: TRBJ2-1; clone size: few; D gene: -; CDR3 DNA: TGTGCCAGCAGCTTTCTGTCGGTAGGGTCTAATGAGCAGTTCTTC; CDR3 protein: CASSFLSVGSNEQFF
V gene: TRBV29-1; J gene: TRBJ2-1; clone size: few; D gene: -; CDR3 DNA: TGCAGCGTTGAGGAGGGCCAAACCTACAATGAGCAGTTCTTC; CDR3 protein: CSVEEGQTYNEQFF
V gene: TRBV7-9; J gene: TRBJ1-5; clone size: -; D gene: TRBD1; CDR3 DNA: TGTGCCAGCAGCTCGGGACAGGGGGGGAGTGGCAATCAGCCCCAGCATTTT; CDR3 protein: CASSSGQGGSGNQPQHF
V gene: TRBV20-1; J gene: TRBJ1-1; clone size: few; D gene: -; CDR3 DNA: TGCAGTGCTAGAGGGCAGATGAACACTGAAGCTTTCTTT; CDR3 protein: CSARGQMNTEAFF
V gene: TRBV5-1; J gene: TRBJ2-5; clone size: -; D gene: -; CDR3 DNA: TGCGCCAGCAGCTTTTTACAGATAATAGGGGAGACCCAGTACTTC; CDR3 protein: CASSFLQIIGETQYF
V gene: TRBV19; J gene: TRBJ2-1; clone size: -; D gene: TRBD2; CDR3 DNA: TGTGCCAGTAGCCCAACCCGGGGGGGGGCCTACAATGAGCAGTTCTTC; CDR3 protein: CASSPTRGGAYNEQFF
V gene: TRBV11-2; J gene: TRBJ1-3; clone size: -; D gene: TRBD1; CDR3 DNA: TGTGCCAGCAGCTTAGGGGCCGGGACAGGCCCCTCTGGAAACACCATATATTTT; CDR3 protein: CASSLGAGTGPSGNTIYF
V gene: TRBV19; J gene: TRBJ1-1; clone size: -; D gene: -; CDR3 DNA: TGTGCCAGTAGTACCGGGGGCGGATATACTGAAGCTTTCTTT; CDR3 protein: CASSTGGGYTEAFF
V gene: TRBV12-3/TRBV12-4; J gene: TRBJ2-7; clone size: -; D gene: TRBD1; CDR3 DNA: TGTGCCAGCAGCTCGGGACAGATCTACGAGCAGTACTTC; CDR3 protein: CASSSGQIYEQYF
V gene: TRBV20-1; J gene: TRBJ2-2; clone size: few; D gene: -; CDR3 DNA: TGCAGTGCCACGAACTCCCACACCGGGGAGCTGTTTTTT; CDR3 protein: CSATNSHTGELFF
V gene: TRBV19; J gene: TRBJ1-1; clone size: few; D gene: -; CDR3 DNA: TGTGCCAGTAGTATCTTTTCGAACACTGAAGCTTTCTTT; CDR3 protein: CASSIFSNTEAFF
V gene: TRBV18; J gene: TRBJ2-1; clone size: few; D gene: TRBD2; CDR3 DNA: TGTGCCAGCTCACCATGGACTAGCGGGAGCTCCTACAATGAGCAGTTCTTC; CDR3 protein: CASSPWTSGSSYNEQFF
V gene: TRBV2; J gene: TRBJ2-1; clone size: many; D gene: -; CDR3 DNA: TGTGCCAGCAAGTCCCTATCAGGGTACAATGAGCAGTTCTTC; CDR3 protein: CASKSLSGYNEQFF
V gene: TRBV20-1; J gene: TRBJ1-1; clone size: many; D gene: TRBD1; CDR3 DNA: TGCAGTGCTAACAGGGGGAACACTGAAGCTTTCTTT; CDR3 protein: CSANRGNTEAFF
V gene: TRBV4-1; J gene: TRBJ1-5; clone size: few; D gene: -; CDR3 DNA: TGCGCCAGCAGCCAAGCAGGGGCTCAGCCCCAGCATTTT; CDR3 protein: CASSQAGAQPQHF
V gene: TRBV27; J gene: TRBJ2-7; clone size: -; D gene: -; CDR3 DNA: TGTGCCAGCAGTACTCTCGGGACCGGGCACAACTCCTACGAGCAGTACTTC; CDR3 protein: CASSTLGTGHNSYEQYF
V gene: TRBV5-5; J gene: TRBJ1-4; clone size: few; D gene: -; CDR3 DNA: TGTGCCAGCAGCCCCTTACAGGGTTATGAAAAACTGTTTTTT; CDR3 protein: CASSPLQGYEKLFF
V gene: TRBV6-6; J gene: TRBJ1-1; clone size: -; D gene: -; CDR3 DNA: TGTGCCAGCAGTTACGTGCGGGGGGCGCCGAACACTGAAGCTTTCTTT; CDR3 protein: CASSYVRGAPNTEAFF
V gene: TRBV5-1; J gene: TRBJ1-3; clone size: -; D gene: TRBD1; CDR3 DNA: TGCGCCAGCAGCTCGGGACAGGGAAACACCATATATTTT; CDR3 protein: CASSSGQGNTIYF
V gene: TRBV18; J gene: TRBJ1-4; clone size: many; D gene: -; CDR3 DNA: TGTGCCAGCTCACCAAGCAGGGGAGGGGATGAAAAACTGTTTTTT; CDR3 protein: CASSPSRGGDEKLFF
V gene: TRBV3-1; J gene: TRBJ1-1; clone size: few; D gene: -; CDR3 DNA: TGTGCCAGCAGCCAAGCCAGGAGAAACACTGAAGCTTTCTTT; CDR3 protein: CASSQARRNTEAFF
V gene: TRBV12-3/TRBV12-4; J gene: TRBJ2-1; clone size: -; D gene: -; CDR3 DNA: TGTGCCAGCCTTGCCGGAGTTGAGCAGTTCTTC; CDR3 protein: CASLAGVEQFF
V gene: TRBV27; J gene: TRBJ2-1; clone size: -; D gene: -; CDR3 DNA: TGTGCCGCCGGCCGGCAGGGGGGCGGTGAGCAGTTCTTC; CDR3 protein: CAAGRQGGGEQFF
V gene: TRBV10-3; J gene: TRBJ1-5; clone size: -; D gene: -; CDR3 DNA: TGTGCCATCAGTGAGTCATGGCAGGGTAATCAGCCCCAGCATTTT; CDR3 protein: CAISESWQGNQPQHF
V gene: TRBV2; J gene: TRBJ1-2; clone size: many; D gene: TRBD1; CDR3 DNA: TGTGCCAGCAGTGAACCGGGACAGCATTTTATTGGCTACACCTTC; CDR3 protein: CASSEPGQHFIGYTF
V gene: TRBV5-1; J gene: TRBJ2-3; clone size: many; D gene: -; CDR3 DNA: TGCGCCAGCAGCTTGGCCCGGGGCGGGCGTGCTAGCACAGATACGCAGTATTTT; CDR3 protein: CASSLARGGRASTDTQYF
V gene: TRBV30; J gene: TRBJ1-1; clone size: few; D gene: -; CDR3 DNA: TGTGCCTCTACGTCGGTAGGCGCTGAAGCTTTCTTT; CDR3 protein: CASTSVGAEAFF
V gene: TRBV12-3/TRBV12-4; J gene: TRBJ2-7; clone size: many; D gene: TRBD1; CDR3 DNA: TGTGCCAGCAGTTGGGGGACAGGGGTTAACGAGCAGTACTTC; CDR3 protein: CASSWGTGVNEQYF
V gene: TRBV5-1; J gene: TRBJ2-2; clone size: -; D gene: TRBD1; CDR3 DNA: TGCGCCAGCAGCTCGATTAGGGGGCTTGACACCGGGGAGCTGTTTTTT; CDR3 protein: CASSSIRGLDTGELFF